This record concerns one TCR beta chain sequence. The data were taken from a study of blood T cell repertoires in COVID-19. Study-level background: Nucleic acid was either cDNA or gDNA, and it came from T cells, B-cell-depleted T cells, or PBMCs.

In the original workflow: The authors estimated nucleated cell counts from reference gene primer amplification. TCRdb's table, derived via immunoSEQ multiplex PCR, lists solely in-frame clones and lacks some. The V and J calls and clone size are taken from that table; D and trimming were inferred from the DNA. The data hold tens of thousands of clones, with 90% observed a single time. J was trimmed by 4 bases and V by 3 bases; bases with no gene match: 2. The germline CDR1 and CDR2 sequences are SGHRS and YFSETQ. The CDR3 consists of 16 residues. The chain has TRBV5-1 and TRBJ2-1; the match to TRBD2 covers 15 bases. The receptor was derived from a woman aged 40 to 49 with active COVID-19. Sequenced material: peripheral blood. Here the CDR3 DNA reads TGCGCCAGCAGCTGGACTAGCGGGGGGGTATACAATGAGCAGTTCTTC. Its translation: CASSWTSGGVYNEQFF.